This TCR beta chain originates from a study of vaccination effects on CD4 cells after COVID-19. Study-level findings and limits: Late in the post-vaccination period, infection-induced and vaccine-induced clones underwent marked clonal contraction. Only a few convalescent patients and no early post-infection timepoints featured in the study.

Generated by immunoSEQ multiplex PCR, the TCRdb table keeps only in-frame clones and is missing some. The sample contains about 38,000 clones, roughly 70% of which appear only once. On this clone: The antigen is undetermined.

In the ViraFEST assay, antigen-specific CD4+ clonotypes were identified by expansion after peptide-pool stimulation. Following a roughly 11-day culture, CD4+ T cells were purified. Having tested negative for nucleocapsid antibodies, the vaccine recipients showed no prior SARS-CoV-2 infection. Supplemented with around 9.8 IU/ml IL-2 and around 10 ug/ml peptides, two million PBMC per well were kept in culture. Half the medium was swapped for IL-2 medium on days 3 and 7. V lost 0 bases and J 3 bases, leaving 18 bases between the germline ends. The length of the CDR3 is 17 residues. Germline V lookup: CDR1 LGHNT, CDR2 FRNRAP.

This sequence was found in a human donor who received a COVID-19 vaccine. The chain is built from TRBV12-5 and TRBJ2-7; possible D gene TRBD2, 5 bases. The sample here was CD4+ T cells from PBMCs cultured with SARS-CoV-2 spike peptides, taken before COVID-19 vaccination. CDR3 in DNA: TGTGCTAGTGGTTTGGTACTGTCGGGGAGAGTGGGCTACGAGCAGTACTTC. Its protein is CASGLVLSGRVGYEQYF.